This T cell receptor (beta chain) comes out of a study of human T cells and chemical hapten exposure. Study in general: 2% DPC applied to a roughly 2 cm by roughly 2 cm arm area sensitized donors. Study results and limitations: Significantly more large CDR3 similarity clusters arose among expanded TCRs than among controls.

Looked up from germline, CDR1 is MGHDK and CDR2 is SYGVNS. V was shortened by 3 bases and J by 1 base, with 10 bases between the two germline ends. The CDR3 totals 14 residues. In this sample, this clonotype turned up a few times. Its antigen is undetermined. For the library, individual cDNA molecules each received unique molecular identifiers. TCRdb re-called the RACE reads with MiXCR, one entry per CDR3 protein. The sample carries about 120,000 distinct CDR3 sequences, roughly 14% recorded once. As to time point: pre-sensitization, week 0. This sample's treatment: therapeutic diphenylcyclopropenone sensitization with weekly scalp DPC.

The source material was whole blood, sampled in connection with sensitization to the hapten diphenylcyclopropenone (DPC). This chain connects TRBV25-1 to TRBJ2-7, with D unclear. The clonotype comes from a woman between 18 and 29 years old with alopecia areata. Some clones in this sample may be carry-over from other donors' samples. CDR3 sequence: CASSDVTKSYEQYF. The CDR3 DNA is TGTGCCAGCAGTGACGTAACCAAGTCCTACGAGCAGTACTTC.